Presented here are 31 T cell receptor beta chains from one specimen sequenced in a study of PD-L1 blockade in urothelial cancer. Stated time point: pretreatment peripheral blood. TCRdb keeps only in-frame clones here, not all; method: immunoSEQ multiplex PCR. The sample gives fewer than 85,000 clones, 84% of which show up once; 9.2% is in the top ten. Here the sequenced sample was PBMCs, taken around atezolizumab (anti-PD-L1) treatment. The source of these receptors is a woman in her sixties or seventies with urothelial cancer.

The V and J genes are TRBV11-2 and TRBJ2-5, with TRBD2 identical over 15 bases. V lost 1 base to trimming and J lost 7 bases; unmatched junction nucleotides: 4. This CDR3 has 16 residues. CDR1 and CDR2 (germline): SGHAT, FQNNGV. CDR3 in DNA: TGTGCCAGCAGCTTAGGGACTAGCGGGGGGGTGGGGACCCAGTACTTC. It yields the protein CASSLGTSGGVGTQYF.

The chain couples TRBV6-1 to TRBJ1-1, with unresolved D. Germline CDR1 and CDR2: MNHNS and SASEGT. The CDR3 has 11 amino acids. Trimming removed 10 bases at V and 0 bases at J, with 6 bases between. In nucleotides, the CDR3 is TGTGCCATGACACTGAACACTGAAGCTTTCTTT. Its translation: CAMTLNTEAFF.

This clone was detected only once. This sequence joins TRBV5-4 and TRBJ2-7; 9 bases match TRBD1. CDR1 is SGHNT and CDR2 is YYREEE in the germline V gene (reference sequence). Germline trimming cut 2 bases from V and 4 bases from J; bases unmatched to any gene: 4. CDR3 length equals 14 residues. CDR3 sequence reads: CASSFGTGTYEQYF. The CDR3 nucleotides are TGTGCCAGCAGCTTTGGGACAGGGACTTACGAGCAGTACTTC.

CDR3 bases: TGTGCCAGCTCGGGGTGGAACACTGAAGCTTTCTTT. Its translation: CASSGWNTEAFF. V usage is TRBV7-2 and J usage is TRBJ1-1; D is unresolved. CDR3 length equals 12 residues. Germline CDR1 is SGHTA and CDR2 is FQGNSA. V dropped 8 bases and J dropped 1 base, with 8 bases sitting between them.

V and J are TRBV4-3 and TRBJ1-2, with 7 bases that match TRBD1. The CDR3 is 15 amino acids. Looked up from germline, CDR1 is LGHNA and CDR2 is YSLEER. V lost 0 bases, J lost 2 bases, and 3 bases stayed unmatched. In DNA form, the CDR3 reads TGCGCCAGCAGCCAAGAATTGGGACAGAACTATGGCTACACCTTC. Its protein is CASSQELGQNYGYTF.

The chain links TRBV5-1 to TRBJ2-1; no definite D call. The CDR3 covers 18 residues. Germline CDR1 and CDR2: SGHRS and YFSETQ. V lost 0 bases and J lost 2, with 18 bases in between. The chain's CDR3 is CASSLARSPTIAYNEQFF. The CDR3 region has the DNA TGCGCCAGCAGCTTGGCACGGTCACCAACCATTGCCTACAATGAGCAGTTCTTC.

The V call is TRBV2, the J call TRBJ1-2, with D unclear. CDR1 and CDR2 (germline): SNHLY, FYNNEI. V lost 5 bases and J lost 6, with 16 bases in between. The CDR3 is made up of 14 amino acids. Here the CDR3 reads CASSTRQTQHGYTF. CDR3 DNA sequence: TGTGCCAGCAGTACCCGACAAACCCAGCATGGCTACACCTTC.

In DNA form, the CDR3 reads TGTGCCAGCTCACCGGGGACAGGGAAGTACAATGAGCAGTTCTTC. This gives the protein CASSPGTGKYNEQFF. V and J are TRBV18 and TRBJ2-1; 9 positions agree with TRBD1. The CDR3 sequence is 15 residues long. J lost 4 bases, V lost 3 bases, and 4 bases had no gene match. CDR1 is KGHSH, CDR2 LQKENI, per germline. Looking up the rest from reference TRBV18 and TRBJ2-1 gives the full variable domain: NAGVMQNPRHLVRRRGQEARLRCSPMKGHSHVYWYRQLPEEGLKFMVYLQKENIIDESGMPKERFSAEFPKEGPSILRIQQVVRGDSAAYFCASSPGTGKYNEQFFGPGTRLTVL.

V usage is TRBV28 and J usage is TRBJ1-3, with 8 bases that match TRBD1. The germline V gene encodes CDR1 MDHEN and CDR2 SYDVKM. Unmatched junction bases numbered 0, after V lost 3 bases and J lost 5 bases. The CDR3 has 13 amino acids. CDR3 DNA sequence: TGTGCCAGCAGTTTCAGGGGGCGAAACACCATATATTTT. Its protein product is CASSFRGRNTIYF. Filled out from reference TRBV28 and TRBJ1-3, the complete variable domain reads DVKVTQSSRYLVKRTGEKVFLECVQDMDHENMFWYRQDPGLGLRLIYFSYDVKMKEKGDIPEGYSVSREKKERFSLILESASTNQTSMYLCASSFRGRNTIYFGEGSWLTVV.

The chain employs TRBV29-1 and TRBJ1-1, with D unclear. V dropped 7 bases and J dropped 3 bases, with 9 bases sitting between them. The length of the CDR3 is 11 residues. Germline CDR1 SQVTM, CDR2 ANQGSEA. CDR3 DNA: TGCAGCGCTCACGGGGACACTGAAGCTTTCTTT. This gives the protein CSAHGDTEAFF.

The chain couples TRBV7-2 to TRBJ1-2; perhaps TRBD1 as D (6 bases). Germline V gene sequence: CDR1 SGHTA, CDR2 FQGNSA. Trimming pared 3 bases from V and 8 bases from J, leaving 10 bases between. This CDR3 comprises 12 residues. The CDR3 is CASSLGAGGYTF. For the CDR3, the DNA is TGTGCCAGCAGCTTGGGGGCGGGCGGCTACACCTTC.

V gene TRBV5-1 combines with J gene TRBJ2-7, with D tentatively TRBD2 (5 bases). V lost 4 bases and J lost 1, with 15 bases in between. The CDR3 sequence is 15 residues long. CDR1 is SGHRS and CDR2 is YFSETQ in the germline V gene. The chain's CDR3 is CASSTLSGVSYEQYF. In DNA form, the CDR3 reads TGCGCCAGCAGCACCCTCTCCGGGGTTTCCTACGAGCAGTACTTC.

This chain uses TRBV5-1 with TRBJ1-1; 7 bases line up with TRBD1. The CDR3 extends over 13 amino acids. The V segment lost 8 bases and the J segment 1 base; nucleotides outside the gene matches: 5. Per germline, CDR1 SGHRS and CDR2 YFSETQ. The chain's CDR3 is CASRQGPNTEAFF. In nucleotides, the CDR3 is TGCGCCAGTCGACAGGGCCCGAACACTGAAGCTTTCTTT.

The chain recombines TRBV5-1 with TRBJ2-5; 9 bases are shared with TRBD1. Germline loops: CDR1 SGHRS, CDR2 YFSETQ. V lost 2 bases, J lost 1 base, and 6 bases stayed unmatched. CDR3 length: 16 residues. The DNA for the CDR3 is TGCGCCAGCAGCTTAGGGACAGGGAGCCTCCAAGAGACCCAGTACTTC. As protein: CASSLGTGSLQETQYF.

The chain uses TRBV9 and TRBJ2-1; 9 bases align to TRBD2. This CDR3 is built from 16 residues. Germline V gene sequence: CDR1 SGDLS, CDR2 YYNGEE. The V segment lost 3 bases and the J segment 0 bases; nucleotides outside the gene matches: 4. CDR3 in amino acids: CASSALSGSSYNEQFF. The DNA for the CDR3 is TGTGCCAGCAGCGCTCTTAGCGGGAGCTCCTACAATGAGCAGTTCTTC.

The rearrangement joins TRBV29-1 to TRBJ2-7; the match to TRBD2 covers 10 bases. J gave up 2 bases and V 6 bases, and 1 base lay outside the gene matches. CDR3 length: 12 amino acids. The V gene's germline CDR1 is SQVTM and CDR2 ANQGSEA. CDR3 in DNA: TGCAGCGTCCTAGCGGGAGCCTACGAGCAGTACTTC. It is translated as CSVLAGAYEQYF.

This chain links TRBV9 with TRBJ1-3, with 9 bases fitting TRBD1. Germline V gives CDR1 SGDLS, CDR2 YYNGEE. This CDR3 comprises 15 residues. Trimming removed 3 bases from V and 3 bases from J; junction bases left unmatched: 4. CDR3: CASSAGTGYGNTIYF. CDR3 DNA: TGTGCCAGCAGCGCGGGGACAGGGTATGGAAACACCATATATTTT.

J is TRBJ1-2 and V is TRBV5-5; D is possibly TRBD1 (6 bases). CDR1 and CDR2 (germline): SGHKS, YYEKEE (reference sequence). The CDR3 loop spans 13 amino acids. Trimming cost V 4 bases and J 4 bases, with 11 bases left between them. For the CDR3, the DNA is TGTGCCAGCAGCATCAGGGGAGTCTATGGCTACACCTTC. This sequence encodes CASSIRGVYGYTF.

Only one count was recorded for this clone. The chain joins TRBV21-1 to TRBJ2-5; the table's D call of TRBD2 was not tested on the DNA. TRBV21-1 is shown as a pseudogene. The CDR3 contains 14 residues. Here the CDR3 DNA reads TGTGCCAGCAAAGCAGGCATTCGGGGGGAGACCCAGTACTTC. Residues: CASKAGIRGETQYF.

The chain joins TRBV7-2 to TRBJ1-6, with 9 bases identical to TRBD1. J lost 9 bases, V lost 4 bases, and 7 bases had no gene match. Germline V gene sequence: CDR1 SGHTA, CDR2 FQGNSA. This CDR3 has 15 amino acids. DNA of the CDR3: TGTGCCAGCAGCTATACAGGGGGCGCAAGTTCACCCCTCCACTTT. Its protein product is CASSYTGGASSPLHF.

This clone was seen only once. CDR3 protein: CASSQAVPSSYEQYF. CDR3 in DNA: TGCGCCAGCAGCCAAGCAGTTCCTTCCTCCTACGAGCAGTACTTC. This chain joins TRBV4-1 and TRBJ2-7; D is undetermined. The length of the CDR3 is 15 residues. Germline V gene lookup returns CDR1 MGHRA and CDR2 YSYEKL. Trimming pared 1 base from V and 0 bases from J, leaving 10 bases between.

The V and J genes are TRBV19 and TRBJ1-4; a weak D match, TRBD1 (5 bases). CDR3 length equals 17 residues. CDR1 LNHDA and CDR2 SQIVND come from the germline V gene (reference sequence). Trimming stripped 6 bases from V and 0 bases from J, with 17 bases between. This CDR3 is CASRPMPTGATNEKLFF. In DNA form, the CDR3 reads TGTGCCAGTAGACCCATGCCCACAGGAGCAACTAATGAAAAACTGTTTTTT.

V gene TRBV7-2 combines with J gene TRBJ2-1, with 11 bases that match TRBD2. Germline V gene sequence: CDR1 SGHTA, CDR2 FQGNSA. The J segment lost 7 bases and the V segment lost 3 bases, leaving 8 bases of the junction unmatched. The CDR3 extends over 16 amino acids. The chain's CDR3 is CASSFIAGGLGNEQFF. For the CDR3, the DNA is TGTGCCAGCAGCTTCATAGCGGGGGGGCTTGGTAATGAGCAGTTCTTC.

Regarding this clone: Other DNA sequences in this specimen translate into the identical CDR3. The V call is TRBV9, the J call TRBJ1-2, with 8 bases matching TRBD1. This CDR3 region has 14 residues. Per germline, CDR1 SGDLS and CDR2 YYNGEE. V shed 0 bases, J shed 4 bases, and the junction held 2 bases outside the gene matches. CDR3: CASSVEGTGYGYTF. The CDR3, as DNA: TGTGCCAGCAGCGTAGAGGGGACAGGCTATGGCTACACCTTC.

The V call is TRBV5-8, the J call TRBJ1-5, with D unresolved. Per the germline V gene, CDR1 is SGHTS and CDR2 is YDEGEE. Trimming removed 6 bases at V and 9 bases at J, with 10 bases between. The CDR3 spans 11 residues. The CDR3 is CASTPWRPQHF. CDR3 nucleotides: TGTGCCAGCACCCCCTGGAGGCCCCAGCATTTT.

The rearrangement joins TRBV6-4 to TRBJ1-5; TRBD1 agrees at 9 bases. Germline V gene data show CDR1 as MRHNA and CDR2 as SNTAGT. The CDR3 has 15 amino acids. V shed 6 bases and J 6 bases; nucleotides not matched to a gene: 9. The CDR3 region is CASSAGQGDSQPQHF. The CDR3 coding sequence is TGTGCCAGCAGCGCGGGACAGGGTGATTCTCAGCCCCAGCATTTT.

The chain recombines TRBV28 with TRBJ1-1; 8 positions agree with TRBD1. Trimming took 5 bases from V and 1 from J; bases not matched to a gene: 3. The CDR3 spans 14 residues. From germline, CDR1 is MDHEN and CDR2 SYDVKM. CDR3 DNA: TGTGCCAGCAGTCAGGACAGGGAGAACACTGAAGCTTTCTTT. Translation gives CASSQDRENTEAFF.

The chain uses TRBV6-5 and TRBJ1-2; perhaps TRBD1 as D (5 bases). V gave up 2 bases and J gave up 8 bases, with 12 bases separating them. The germline V gene has CDR1 MNHEY and CDR2 SVGAGI. The CDR3 is made up of 13 amino acids. CDR3 amino acids: CASSYDQGRGYTF. The CDR3 region has the DNA TGTGCCAGCAGTTACGATCAGGGCCGAGGCTACACCTTC.

This sequence joins TRBV15 and TRBJ1-2, with 8 nucleotides matching TRBD1. V gave up 8 bases and J gave up 3 bases; unmatched junction bases: 5. Per the germline V gene, CDR1 is LNHNV and CDR2 is YYDKDF (reference sequence). CDR3 length: 13 amino acids. The DNA for the CDR3 is TGTGCCACCCGACAGGGGCGCGACTATGGCTACACCTTC. This encodes CATRQGRDYGYTF.

The chain links TRBV10-2 to TRBJ1-4; D is undetermined. Germline CDR1 is WSHSY and CDR2 is SAAADI. V gave up 1 base and J gave up 0 bases, with 12 bases separating them. This CDR3 contains 17 residues. This CDR3 is CASSEWARIATNEKLFF. CDR3 coding DNA: TGCGCCAGCAGTGAGTGGGCCAGAATTGCAACTAATGAAAAACTGTTTTTT.

The CDR3 nucleotides read TGCGCCAGCAGCCGGACAGGGTCGAGCGGGAGGGGCCTAGAGACCCAGTACTTC. This sequence encodes CASSRTGSSGRGLETQYF. The chain uses TRBV5-1 and TRBJ2-5, with 10 bases fitting TRBD2. The CDR3 spans 18 residues. Germline assignment: CDR1 SGHRS and CDR2 YFSETQ. The ends lost 4 bases at V and 4 bases at J; junction bases unmatched: 16.